This entry is about one T cell receptor beta chain. Its matching antigen is unknown. The ends lost 4 bases at V and 7 bases at J; junction bases unmatched: 4. The length of the CDR3 is 13 residues. The germline V gene encodes CDR1 LGHDT and CDR2 YNNKEL (reference sequence). This specimen comes from a study of T-cell memory formation after mild COVID-19. Overall study context: Each donor largely had its own TCR clusters.

From 5'RACE with constant-segment primers came TCR alpha and TCR beta cDNA libraries that carried sample barcodes and UMIs. Each CDR3 protein is one row after TCRdb ran MiXCR on the 5' RACE reads. The sample lists roughly 610,000 distinct CDR3 sequences, 15% to 20% occurring once. Study results and caveats: A balance of CD4 and CD8 characterized clones contracting day 15 to 85, whereas later expanders leaned CD4+.

The rearrangement joins TRBV3-1 to TRBJ2-3; 8 bases agree with TRBD2. Source material: PBMCs or a T cell subset sorted from them (not recorded which). This clonotype was sampled from an adult woman who had mild COVID-19 (a few samples of this study predate the infection). Cell type and time point are not known. CDR3 protein: CASSRRGGNTQYF. CDR3 in DNA: TGTGCCAGCAGCCGCCGGGGGGGAAATACGCAGTATTTT.